This passage covers 3 T cell receptor beta chains from one sample sequenced in a study of Graves' ophthalmopathy and Graves' hyperthyroidism. The study amplified TCR beta CDR3 regions using RNA transcripts. HTBI primers primed a first-round RT-PCR, and a second-round multiplex PCR followed. In TCRdb, the multiplex PCR reads were re-called with MiXCR into one record per CDR3 protein. The sample carries approximately 700,000 distinct CDR3 sequences, over 40% recorded once. The sequencing input was peripheral blood. The receptors originated from an adult man with Graves' ophthalmopathy.

In DNA form, the CDR3 reads TGTGCCAGCAGCCCCCTGCGGGGCACTCATGCCTACGAGCAGTACTTC. Translated: CASSPLRGTHAYEQYF. The chain joins TRBV11-2 to TRBJ2-7, with D possibly TRBD2 on 6 matching bases. V gave up 5 bases and J gave up 2 bases, with 19 bases separating them. Germline CDR1 and CDR2: SGHAT and FQNNGV. CDR3 length: 16 amino acids.

Here the CDR3 DNA reads TGTGCCAGCAGCCAAGGAGGGGGGATGAGTGGAAACACCTTC. Its protein is CASSQGGGMSGNTF. The chain uses TRBV10-3 and TRBJ1-2, with a possible D match to TRBD1 (6 bases). Germline loops: CDR1 ENHRY, CDR2 SYGVKD. This CDR3 comprises 14 residues. V was cut by 10 bases and J by 12 bases, with 27 bases left in between.

The J gene is TRBJ2-7, the V gene TRBV29-1; D gene uncertain. CDR3 length: 11 residues. Germline CDR1 and CDR2: SQVTM and ANQGSEA. V was shortened by 4 bases and J by 1 base, with 5 bases between the two germline ends. The CDR3 sequence is CSVARSYEQYF. CDR3 nucleotide sequence: TGCAGCGTTGCCAGGTCCTACGAGCAGTACTTC.